One and the same sample provided the 11 T cell receptor beta chains below, sequenced in a study of shared clonotypes between healthy human individuals. Positive CCR7 selection of CD45RO-negative cells yielded the naive CD8 cells, and terminally differentiated effector memory CD45RA+ cells were excluded. Sequencing used immunoSEQ multiplex PCR; TCRdb keeps in-frame clones, though not all of them. The sample lists approximately 650,000 clones; just under 97% were seen once. Sequencing was done on a sample of naive CD8+ T cells sorted from blood. The source of these receptors is a woman aged 25 to 45 in good health.

The chain is built from TRBV5-6 and TRBJ2-1; D remains unclear. This CDR3 is built from 11 residues. In germline, CDR1 is SGHDT, CDR2 YYEEEE. V was cut by 7 bases and J by 6 bases, with 8 bases left in between. This CDR3 is CASGHGNEQFF. DNA for the CDR3: TGTGCCAGCGGGCACGGCAATGAGCAGTTCTTC.

V usage is TRBV29-1 and J usage is TRBJ2-7; D may be TRBD1 (5 bases). The CDR3 is made up of 13 amino acids. Germline CDR1 reads SQVTM; CDR2 reads ANQGSEA. The CDR3 is CSAADSLQLEQYF. The CDR3 DNA follows: TGCAGTGCTGCTGACAGCCTTCAGCTCGAGCAGTACTTC.

J is TRBJ2-7 and V is TRBV10-1, with D maybe TRBD2 (6 bases). In germline, CDR1 is WNHNN, CDR2 SYGVQD (reference sequence). Trimming stripped 4 bases from V and 6 bases from J, with 25 bases between. The CDR3 has 17 amino acids. CDR3 in DNA: TGCGCCAGCAGTGGGGGAGGTTTAGGAGGAGACGGGCCCGAGCAGTACTTC. This sequence encodes CASSGGGLGGDGPEQYF.

J is TRBJ2-1 and V is TRBV29-1; TRBD2 matches at 8 bases. Germline V lookup: CDR1 SQVTM, CDR2 ANQGSEA. The J segment lost 5 bases and the V segment lost 6 bases, leaving 9 bases of the junction unmatched. CDR3 length equals 14 residues. The CDR3 sequence is CSVRSGRTNNEQFF. As DNA, the CDR3 is TGCAGCGTGCGAAGCGGGAGAACCAACAATGAGCAGTTCTTC.

As regards this clone: Other DNA sequences in the same sample also yield this CDR3. V gene TRBV27 combines with J gene TRBJ2-7; D gene ambiguous. The CDR3 is 13 amino acids. V was pared by 8 bases and J by 0 bases, with 11 bases between. Germline V gene sequence: CDR1 MNHEY, CDR2 SMNVEV (reference sequence). The CDR3 nucleotides read TGTGCCAGCTCTTCAGGCCCCTCCTACGAGCAGTACTTC. Translation: CASSSGPSYEQYF.

The table lists this clone with a count of one. The rearrangement joins TRBV7-8 to TRBJ2-1; D remains ambiguous. This CDR3 contains 16 residues. Per germline, CDR1 SGHVS and CDR2 FQNEAQ. V dropped 4 bases and J dropped 8 bases, with 21 bases sitting between them. The chain's CDR3 is CASSSRLSILFDEQFF. In DNA, the CDR3 is TGTGCCAGCAGCTCTAGACTTAGCATTTTATTCGATGAGCAGTTCTTC.

The chain couples TRBV4-1 to TRBJ1-1; no definite D call. This CDR3 comprises 17 residues. Trimming left V 0 bases short and J 0 bases short, with 14 bases between. Germline assignment: CDR1 MGHRA and CDR2 YSYEKL. For the CDR3, the DNA is TGCGCCAGCAGCCAAGAGGGAGGGTCGAACATGAACACTGAAGCTTTCTTT. Protein sequence: CASSQEGGSNMNTEAFF.

The rearrangement joins TRBV9 to TRBJ2-3; D is unclear. Germline CDR1 and CDR2: SGDLS and YYNGEE. Deletions cut 4 bases from V and 5 bases from J, with 11 bases between. CDR3 length equals 13 residues. The CDR3 reads CASSPLRRDTQYF. The CDR3 DNA follows: TGTGCCAGCAGCCCGTTACGGCGAGATACGCAGTATTTT.

This chain links TRBV10-1 with TRBJ2-1, with D uncertain. The germline gives CDR1 WNHNN, CDR2 SYGVQD (reference sequence). Between the trimmed V and J ends, which lost 9 bases and 10 bases, there was a span of 25 bases. This CDR3 spans 15 amino acids. Written as DNA, the CDR3 is TGCGCCAGAACCGCCCCGGCCCCGAATCTTAAGGAGCAGTTCTTC. This encodes CARTAPAPNLKEQFF.

CDR3 in amino acids: CASSVGSRGELFF. The DNA of the CDR3 is TGTGCCAGCAGCGTAGGAAGTCGAGGGGAGCTGTTTTTT. V is TRBV9 and J is TRBJ2-2; no reliable D call. The V gene's germline CDR1 is SGDLS and CDR2 YYNGEE. This CDR3 comprises 13 residues. V lost 0 bases, J lost 8 bases, and 8 bases lay in between.

The genes are TRBV5-6 and TRBJ2-1, with D perhaps matching TRBD1 or TRBD2 (5 bases each). Trimming shortened V by 0 bases and J by 13 bases, and 11 bases separated the two germline ends. The CDR3 has 12 residues. Per germline, CDR1 SGHDT and CDR2 YYEEEE. CDR3 in amino acids: CASSLAAGTQFF. Here the CDR3 DNA reads TGTGCCAGCAGCTTGGCCGCAGGGACCCAGTTCTTC.